The 9 T cell receptor beta chains reported below all come from one sample, sequenced in a study of T cell repertoires in aging, cancer and after chemotherapy. TCR beta rearrangements were amplified from peripheral blood genomic DNA. A mixed TRB-A/B primer pool amplified rearranged TRB by multiplex touch-down PCR. A single record per CDR3 protein comes from TCRdb applying MiXCR to the multiplex PCR reads. The sample holds 2,000 or so distinct CDR3 sequences; roughly 25% are singletons and the top ten take around 33%. The sequencing sample was made of blood. The receptor set was obtained from a human donor with a solid tumor.

The chain uses TRBV12-3 or TRBV12-4 and TRBJ2-7, with 9 bases fitting TRBD1. The V segment lost 1 base and the J segment 9 bases; nucleotides outside the gene matches: 10. CDR3 length: 15 residues. CDR3 sequence reads: CASSLVGTGIRGQYF. The CDR3 DNA follows: TGTGCCAGCAGTTTAGTGGGGACAGGGATAAGAGGGCAGTACTTC.

This clonotype has just a few counts. The V and J genes are TRBV5-1 and TRBJ2-1, with D tentatively TRBD1 or TRBD2 (5 bases each). V was clipped by 4 bases and J by 9 bases, with 20 bases between them. Germline V gene data show CDR1 as SGHRS and CDR2 as YFSETQ. The CDR3 totals 15 residues. The CDR3 spells CASSPRDGWMGEQFF. The CDR3 nucleotides are TGCGCCAGCAGCCCCCGGGACGGGTGGATGGGTGAGCAGTTCTTC. Full variable domain (remainder filled in from reference TRBV5-1 and TRBJ2-1): KAGVTQTPRYLIKTRGQQVTLSCSPISGHRSVSWYQQTPGQGLQFLFEYFSETQRNKGNFPGRFSGRQFSNSRSEMNVSTLELGDSALYLCASSPRDGWMGEQFFGPGTRLTVL.

This clonotype was picked up one time. This chain links TRBV30 with TRBJ2-3; D may be TRBD2 (8 bases). This CDR3 comprises 13 residues. Germline CDR1 and CDR2: GTSNPN and SVGIG (reference sequence). Trimming stripped 5 bases from V and 9 bases from J, with 18 bases between. The CDR3 DNA follows: TGTGCCTGGGGGCCGGGACTAGGGGGCACGCAGTATTTT. As protein: CAWGPGLGGTQYF.

This clonotype showed up just a few times. The CDR3 DNA is TGCGCCAGCAGTGAAAGGGACGCCGGGGAGCTGTTTTTT. This sequence encodes CASSERDAGELFF. The chain uses TRBV10-1 and TRBJ2-2, with D tentatively TRBD1 or TRBD2 (5 bases each). CDR3 size: 13 residues. V was shortened by 3 bases and J by 6 bases, with 8 bases between the two germline ends. Germline CDR1 reads WNHNN; CDR2 reads SYGVQD (reference sequence).

By sample fraction, this clonotype is medium-sized. The chain recombines TRBV6-2 or TRBV6-3 with TRBJ1-2; 9 bases agree with TRBD1. Germline values: CDR1 MNHEY, CDR2 SVGEGT. V lost 3 bases to trimming and J lost 4 bases; unmatched junction nucleotides: 6. The CDR3 totals 15 residues. This CDR3 reads CASSYLGQGFYGYTF. Written as DNA, the CDR3 is TGTGCCAGCAGTTATCTGGGACAGGGCTTCTATGGCTACACCTTC.

This clonotype counts as medium-sized. The rearrangement joins TRBV6-1 to TRBJ2-7; 7 nucleotides match TRBD1. In germline, CDR1 is MNHNS, CDR2 SASEGT. Unmatched junction bases numbered 3, after V lost 0 bases and J lost 7 bases. The CDR3 covers 13 residues. The CDR3 coding sequence is TGTGCCAGCAGTGAAGCCGGGACAGTTGAGCAGTACTTC. It codes for CASSEAGTVEQYF.

This clonotype is classed as medium-sized (0.01 to 0.1%). The rearrangement uses TRBV19 and TRBJ1-2, with 9 bases fitting TRBD1. The CDR3 runs to 16 residues. The V gene's germline CDR1 is LNHDA and CDR2 SQIVND (reference sequence). The V gene end was trimmed by 5 bases and the J gene end by 6 bases; junction bases not matched to a gene: 13. In nucleotides, the CDR3 is TGTGCCAGTAGTGTGGGACAGGGTTTATTCTTCCATGGCTACACCTTC. Amino acids: CASSVGQGLFFHGYTF.

This chain links TRBV9 with TRBJ1-6, with a weak D call TRBD1 (6 bases). This CDR3 spans 15 amino acids. CDR1 is SGDLS and CDR2 is YYNGEE in the germline V gene. V lost 2 bases, J lost 4 bases, and 10 bases lay in between. The CDR3 region is CASSVGGPYNSPLHF. The CDR3 nucleotides read TGTGCCAGCAGCGTTGGGGGCCCATATAATTCACCCCTCCACTTT.

By frequency in the sample, this clonotype is medium-sized. The J gene is TRBJ2-6, the V gene TRBV6-1; D is unresolved. The CDR3 runs 19 residues. Trimming pared 2 bases from V and 3 bases from J, leaving 20 bases between. The germline V gene has CDR1 MNHNS and CDR2 SASEGT. CDR3 coding DNA: TGTGCCAGCAGTGAACGGGCCTCTTTGAGTTTGGATGGGGCCAACGTCCTGACTTTC. Residues: CASSERASLSLDGANVLTF.